This T cell receptor (beta chain) was documented in a study of blood T cell repertoires in COVID-19 (TCRdb year 2020). Regarding the research as a whole: The collaborator samples originated in the United States, Italy and Spain and spanned the acute and convalescent phases of COVID-19. Subjects who had been exposed to COVID-19, were actively infected with it, or had recovered from it provided the deeply sampled blood TCRbeta repertoires that made up the dataset. The repertoires were made available in a free public database intended to serve as a resource for research on the immune response to SARS-CoV-2. HLA class I and class II types, where available, came from metadata supplied by the sample provider rather than from assay-based typing. The samples were drawn from the first 160 participants of the ongoing ImmuneRACE study and from some 1,300 subjects provided by 6 global collaborators. The material from the prospective study consisted of cDNA or gDNA derived from T cells, B-cell-depleted T cells, or PBMCs. The sample metadata nearly always contained a de-identified subject ID, COVID-19 status, age in years and sex. Broad study findings and their caveats: The amount of clinical and demographic metadata varied by source and participant and was provided uncurated.

V and J are truncated by 5 bases and 2 bases respectively, leaving an intervening sequence of 9 bases. The CDR3 runs 13 residues from the cysteine to the phenylalanine. The CDR3 DNA has 39 bases and is translated from base 1. In the germline V gene (reference sequence), CDR1 corresponds to LNHNV and CDR2 to YYDKDF. Comment on this clone: Its binding antigen is unknown. Base qualities are not provided; no much larger clone lies one nucleotide away.

TCRbeta CDR3 regions were amplified from genomic DNA by means of the immunoSEQ Assay, a bias-controlled multiplex PCR. Per the source publication's procedure: The number of nucleated cells in each sample was estimated from the amplification of reference gene primers within the assay. Sequence reads were collapsed and filtered to measure the absolute abundance of every unique TCRbeta CDR3 rearrangement. For each sample, productive Simpson clonality was calculated by taking the square root of Simpson's diversity index across productive rearrangements. TCRdb retrieved this table from immuneACCESS and kept in-frame rearrangements only. Not all clones are present; in checked studies, unresolved V genes account for under half, and no reason is known for the remainder. V, J and clone size are taken as reported in that table, and D and trimming were inferred from the DNA itself. The sample contains over 85,000 clones, around nine tenths of them found a single time. The top ten hold approximately 15% of the sample.

Collaborating institutions collected whole blood in K2EDTA tubes following their own protocols. For TCRbeta analysis, collaborator samples were shipped as frozen whole blood, as isolated PBMCs, or as DNA extracted from either sample type. Material for sequencing was peripheral blood. The clonotype comes from a human donor in a cohort sampled during active COVID-19. The receptor chain draws on TRBV15 and TRBJ1-2; the D gene cannot be named for sure. The nucleotide sequence reads TGTGCCACCAGCGAGGGAGAGAACTATGGCTACACCTTC. Its coded protein is CATSEGENYGYTF.